This is a list of T cell receptor beta chains from one sample in a study of blood T cell repertoires in COVID-19. Sequencing was performed with immunoSEQ multiplex PCR; in TCRdb, only in-frame clones are kept and a portion is missing. This table holds around 63,000 clones, 73% found once. Material for sequencing was peripheral blood. These receptor sequences come from a woman between 45 and 65 years old with active or convalescent COVID-19. The CDR3 runs from the conserved cysteine through the conserved F or W. Each record gives: V gene, CDR3 protein.

TRBV7-8 | CASSLGSGSTGSAEAFF
TRBV12-3/TRBV12-4 | CASTKSGTKTQYF
TRBV27 | CASSWPPDRGLKYF
TRBV11-2 | CASSRGSAKRDEQFF
TRBV18 | CASSPRGKPRTDTQYF
TRBV7-8 | CASSYGVINEKLFF
TRBV19 | CASSAQNSNQPQHF
TRBV12-3/TRBV12-4 | CASSLSGREKLFF
TRBV6-5 | CASILAGGSPVEQYF
TRBV5-1 | CASSPGTGGRELFF
TRBV5-4 | CASSTRGSSYNSPLHF
TRBV6-1 | CASSDPTGSGANVLTF
TRBV7-9 | CASSLAFGGLSLGEQYF
TRBV7-9 | CASSAQAPWNYEQYF
TRBV5-1 | CASSLRQIMNTEAFF
TRBV5-1 | CASSLRAGGVYEQYF
TRBV27 | CASSFVASGRDTQYF
TRBV6-2/TRBV6-3 | CASSYWPSGARVQYF
TRBV9 | CASSVEGTSGSYEQYF
TRBV19 | CASSKGGAGHSPLHF
TRBV2 | CASSPGGGKTQYF
TRBV2 | CASTTLGDGGSPLHF
TRBV6-5 | CASSDSENQPQHF
TRBV7-8 | CASSLGTESRELFF
TRBV5-1 | CASSLSSAGTKETQYF
TRBV5-8 | CASSLGGLGTDTQYF
TRBV9 | CASSVAWQGQMDTEAFF
TRBV5-1 | CASSLDLGHYNSPLHF
TRBV6-5 | CASRPQGKPYEQYF
TRBV6-5 | CASRTANTGELFF
TRBV18 | CASSPNQGLGGGLFF
TRBV20-1 | CSASGGRAIYNEQFF
TRBV7-2 | CASSPRQGAGEQYF
TRBV5-6 | CASNRREVNNQPQHF
TRBV3-1/TRBV3-2 | CASSPRGTGPYYEQYF
TRBV7-2 | CASSLALGTGGAMAEAFF
TRBV10-3 | CAISETGTGIPLYNEQFF
TRBV7-9 | CASSAQTGNTEAFF
TRBV15 | CATSRGGGDRQETQYF
TRBV5-1 | CASSLGWSRGERDTQYF
TRBV5-1 | CASSLVLTGDGYTF
TRBV9 | CASSVGATDTQYF
TRBV5-1 | CASSPRHRLIAFF
TRBV6-6 | CASSRLVYEQYF
TRBV28 | CASRLGSLNIQYF
TRBV30 | CAWMKTSNTEAFF
TRBV24-1 | CASPWPQHF
TRBV6-5 | CASSPFQGAAEAFF
TRBV7-2 | CASSLDFSAQGARGYTF